This T cell receptor (beta chain) was recorded in a study of cytomegalovirus exposure and HLA in healthy donors. In the PCR, 60 Vbeta and 13 Jbeta primers were used. Data came from immunoSEQ multiplex PCR; TCRdb stores just in-frame clones and leaves some out. The sample has 200,000 or so clones, around 73% seen once. Germline CDR1 MDHEN, CDR2 SYDVKM. The CDR3 runs 16 residues. V shed 8 bases, J shed 5 bases, and the junction held 18 bases outside the gene matches. This TCR was recovered from a male donor in good health and CMV-seronegative. Input material: PBMCs. The chain joins TRBV28 to TRBJ2-7; 7 bases are a match to TRBD1. CDR3 sequence: CASFPTGRQRGNEQYF. The CDR3 coding sequence is TGTGCCAGCTTCCCGACAGGGCGTCAGAGGGGTAACGAGCAGTACTTC.